This T cell receptor beta chain came from a study of T cells in Graves' hyperthyroidism and ophthalmopathy. Whole-study findings and limits: Most thyroid clonotypes with frequency above 0.001 were detected in blood.

Diagnoses were made from clinical symptoms, serum measures (thyroxine and TRAb), thyroid ultrasound and orbital computed tomography. Using around 10 ml of fresh peripheral blood, PBMCs were prepared. Germline V lookup: CDR1 LGHNA, CDR2 YNFKEQ. Trimming removed 4 bases from V and 7 bases from J, with 11 bases in between. This CDR3 has 12 residues. TCR beta CDR3 sequences were amplified from RNA transcripts. TCR CDR3 regions were first amplified by RT-PCR with HTBI primers. From the multiplex PCR reads, TCRdb called clonotypes with MiXCR, one entry per CDR3 protein. The table lists some 770,000 distinct CDR3 sequences, 16% of them singletons. A remark on this clonotype: What it binds is unknown.

The sequenced sample consisted of blood. The rearrangement joins TRBV4-2 to TRBJ2-7, with D perhaps matching TRBD2 (5 bases). The receptor was derived from a man between 18 and 29 years old with Graves' hyperthyroidism. The CDR3 loop is CASSREKREQYF. The DNA of the CDR3 is TGTGCCAGCAGCCGGGAAAAGCGGGAGCAGTACTTC.